The clone carrying this T cell receptor (beta chain) was counted once. The sample belongs to a study of blood T cell repertoires in COVID-19. Study as a whole: In each case, the material was cDNA or gDNA derived from T cells, B-cell-depleted T cells, or PBMCs.

The repertoire was sequenced with immunoSEQ multiplex PCR; TCRdb's copy has only in-frame clones and lacks some. Of 400,000 or so clones in the sample, 80% to 95% are singletons; the top ten hold 0.6%. The CDR3 is 13 amino acids. The germline CDR1 and CDR2 sequences are SGHDT and YYEEEE. The junction had 3 bases not matched to a gene; V was cut back by 1 base and J by 6 bases. The gene calls are TRBV5-6 and TRBJ1-2, with 7 positions matching TRBD1. The source is a man between 18 and 29 years old who had recovered from COVID-19. The sequenced sample consisted of PBMCs or T cells enriched from blood (not recorded which). The CDR3 here is CASSLRQGNGYTF. Written as DNA, the CDR3 is TGTGCCAGCAGCTTGCGACAGGGAAATGGCTACACCTTC.